A single sample gave rise to the 29 T cell receptor beta chains below, sequenced in a study of blood T cell repertoires in COVID-19. Only in-frame clones appear in the TCRdb table, and some are missing; sequencing was by immunoSEQ multiplex PCR. The repertoire has approximately 200,000 clones, roughly 80% of them found once; the top ten carry about an eighth. The material sequenced was peripheral blood. These TCRs come from a woman aged 50 to 60 with acute or convalescent COVID-19.

This clone was counted between two and nine times. The chain carries TRBV12-3 or TRBV12-4 and TRBJ1-1; D gene unclear. V lost 3 bases, J lost 1 base, and 6 bases lay in between. The CDR3 loop spans 13 amino acids. The CDR3: CASSFRGNTEAFF. The CDR3 DNA is TGTGCCAGCAGTTTTCGGGGGAACACTGAAGCTTTCTTT.

The chain recombines TRBV27 with TRBJ2-7; TRBD1 might be the D (5 bases). The CDR3 totals 15 residues. V was clipped by 3 bases and J by 0 bases, with 12 bases between them. Per germline, CDR1 MNHEY and CDR2 SMNVEV (reference sequence). CDR3 bases: TGTGCCAGCAGTTTCAAGGGGCCAAGCTCCTACGAGCAGTACTTC. It codes for CASSFKGPSSYEQYF.

The V and J genes are TRBV24-1 and TRBJ2-3; 11 nucleotides line up with TRBD1. CDR1 is KGHDR, CDR2 SFDVKD, per germline. The CDR3 is 15 residues long. Trimming cost V 2 bases and J 4 bases; bases outside gene matches: 1. For the CDR3, the DNA is TGTGCCACCAGTGATTGGGGACAGGGGGCAGATACGCAGTATTTT. Protein product: CATSDWGQGADTQYF.

The CDR3 protein is CASSHTSAKSTDTQYF. The CDR3 nucleotides are TGTGCCAGCAGCCACACTAGCGCTAAGAGCACAGATACGCAGTATTTT. The rearrangement uses TRBV3-1 (or the pseudogene TRBV3-2) and TRBJ2-3; TRBD2 agrees at 7 bases. This CDR3 is 16 amino acids long. CDR1 and CDR2 from the germline V gene are LGHDT and YNNKEL (reference sequence). Losses at the gene ends were 3 bases for V and 0 bases for J; bases not matched to a gene: 6.

The gene calls are TRBV19 and TRBJ1-1; D call uncertain. Germline V lookup: CDR1 LNHDA, CDR2 SQIVND (reference sequence). Trimming took off 7 bases at V and 6 bases at J, with 21 bases between the two ends. The CDR3 runs to 15 residues. The CDR3 DNA follows: TGTGCCAGTAACGGGGATACCACAAGGATGCCTGAAGCTTTCTTT. Amino acids: CASNGDTTRMPEAFF.

This sequence joins TRBV28 and TRBJ2-2; a weak D match, TRBD2 (6 bases). Per the germline V gene, CDR1 is MDHEN and CDR2 is SYDVKM. Trimming stripped 8 bases from V and 4 bases from J, with 17 bases between. This CDR3 comprises 15 residues. The CDR3 is CASFSRERLTGELFF. The CDR3 DNA reads TGTGCCAGCTTCAGTCGGGAGCGGCTCACCGGGGAGCTGTTTTTT.

The V and J genes are TRBV4-2 and TRBJ1-4; weak D call: TRBD1 (6 bases). The CDR3 totals 16 residues. Germline V lookup: CDR1 LGHNA, CDR2 YNFKEQ. V lost 0 bases and J 8 bases, leaving 16 bases between the germline ends. Here the CDR3 reads CASSQDKWQGQEKLFF. The CDR3 DNA is TGTGCCAGCAGCCAAGATAAGTGGCAGGGGCAAGAAAAACTGTTTTTT.

This clone was seen many times. The rearrangement uses TRBV5-1 and TRBJ1-4; 8 nucleotides agree with TRBD1. V shed 2 bases, J shed 8 bases, and the junction held 8 bases outside the gene matches. CDR3 length: 15 amino acids. CDR1 is SGHRS and CDR2 is YFSETQ in the germline V gene. CDR3 in DNA: TGCGCCAGCAGCTTATCCGGGACAGGTGACGAAAAACTGTTTTTT. Its translation: CASSLSGTGDEKLFF.

This clone turned up a few times. This chain connects TRBV12-3 or TRBV12-4 to TRBJ1-2; maybe TRBD1 (6 bases). The CDR3 contains 13 residues. The V end lost 5 bases, the J end lost 7 bases, and 14 bases lay between the germline ends. CDR3 coding DNA: TGTGCCAGCAGTAAGCAGGGGCGCGGTGGCTACACCTTC. It yields the protein CASSKQGRGGYTF.

The rearrangement links TRBV25-1 to TRBJ1-6; the match to TRBD1 covers 7 bases. The germline V gene encodes CDR1 MGHDK and CDR2 SYGVNS. This CDR3 is 13 amino acids long. Unmatched junction bases numbered 5, after V lost 8 bases and J lost 7 bases. The CDR3: CASSTGANSPLHF. The CDR3 DNA sequence: TGTGCCAGCTCTACAGGGGCAAATTCACCCCTCCACTTT.

The rearrangement uses TRBV18 and TRBJ1-1; possible D gene TRBD1, 6 bases. V dropped 1 base and J dropped 4 bases, with 13 bases sitting between them. CDR3 length: 15 residues. Germline CDR1 is KGHSH and CDR2 is LQKENI. CDR3 loop: CASSPRGGLSTEAFF. CDR3 DNA: TGTGCCAGCTCACCACGTGGGGGCCTGAGCACTGAAGCTTTCTTT.

The chain has TRBV6-5 and TRBJ1-1, with a weak D call TRBD1 (6 bases). The V gene lost 4 bases and the J gene lost 0 bases, with 9 bases spanning the gap. There are 14 residues in the CDR3. Germline CDR1 is MNHEY and CDR2 is SVGAGI. CDR3 protein: CASSFWGLNTEAFF. Written as DNA, the CDR3 is TGTGCCAGCAGTTTTTGGGGGCTGAACACTGAAGCTTTCTTT.

This chain uses TRBV3-1 (or the pseudogene TRBV3-2) with TRBJ2-7; the D gene is possibly TRBD2 (5 bases). In germline, CDR1 is LGHDT, CDR2 YNNKEL (reference sequence). V was trimmed by 3 bases and J by 4 bases, leaving 13 bases between them. CDR3 length: 14 residues. The CDR3 region has the DNA TGTGCCAGCAGCCACGAGGGTTATCATTACGAGCAGTACTTC. Translating it yields CASSHEGYHYEQYF.

The CDR3 nucleotides read TGTGCCAGTGGATTACAGGGGGCAGATACGCAGTATTTT. As protein: CASGLQGADTQYF. V is TRBV19 and J is TRBJ2-3; 8 bases match TRBD1. The CDR3 has 13 residues. Trimming cost V 8 bases and J 4 bases; bases outside gene matches: 5. Germline CDR1 and CDR2: LNHDA and SQIVND (reference sequence).

The J gene is TRBJ1-5, the V gene TRBV10-3; D is possibly TRBD1 (5 bases). This CDR3 has 13 amino acids. CDR1 is ENHRY, CDR2 SYGVKD, per germline. Trimming pared 6 bases from V and 2 bases from J, leaving 8 bases between. The CDR3: CAIRDTGNQPQHF. CDR3 sequence (DNA): TGTGCCATCAGGGACACCGGCAATCAGCCCCAGCATTTT.

V gene TRBV10-2 combines with J gene TRBJ2-7; 8 bases line up with TRBD2. Germline V CDR1 and CDR2: WSHSY, SAAADI. The CDR3 is 13 residues long. Trimming removed 3 bases from V and 7 bases from J; junction bases left unmatched: 5. CDR3 loop: CASSEAGDWEQYF. DNA for the CDR3: TGCGCCAGCAGTGAAGCGGGGGACTGGGAGCAGTACTTC.

This clone was counted only a few times. The chain employs TRBV7-8 and TRBJ2-3; perhaps TRBD1 as D (5 bases). From germline, CDR1 is SGHVS and CDR2 FQNEAQ. V lost 6 bases and J 0 bases, leaving 7 bases between the germline ends. This CDR3 comprises 13 residues. Here the CDR3 reads CASSGASTDTQYF. In nucleotides, the CDR3 is TGTGCCAGCAGTGGGGCTAGCACAGATACGCAGTATTTT.

This chain joins TRBV19 and TRBJ2-7; 7 bases match TRBD1. J lost 0 bases, V lost 1 base, and 0 bases had no gene match. CDR3 length equals 14 residues. CDR1 is LNHDA, CDR2 SQIVND, per germline (reference sequence). In nucleotides, the CDR3 is TGTGCCAGTAGTATAGGGACAGGCTCCTACGAGCAGTACTTC. This sequence encodes CASSIGTGSYEQYF.

This chain links TRBV3-1 (or the pseudogene TRBV3-2) with TRBJ1-4; TRBD1 aligns across 9 bases. V dropped 2 bases and J dropped 0; count of bases not matched to a gene: 1. This CDR3 contains 16 residues. Germline V gene data show CDR1 as LGHDT and CDR2 as YNNKEL (reference sequence). CDR3 sequence reads: CASSQRTGATNEKLFF. The DNA for the CDR3 is TGTGCCAGCAGCCAACGGACAGGGGCAACTAATGAAAAACTGTTTTTT.

The gene calls are TRBV28 and TRBJ1-4, with 7 nucleotides matching TRBD1. The germline CDR1 and CDR2 sequences are MDHEN and SYDVKM. V gave up 7 bases and J gave up 11 bases; unmatched junction bases: 7. CDR3 length equals 12 residues. The CDR3 sequence is CASTQGQTKLFF. CDR3 nucleotides: TGTGCCAGCACCCAGGGACAGACGAAACTGTTTTTT.

This clone appeared a few times. The V gene is TRBV27, the J gene TRBJ2-1; D is unresolved. CDR1 is MNHEY and CDR2 is SMNVEV in the germline V gene (reference sequence). V was trimmed by 1 base and J by 0 bases, leaving 10 bases between them. This CDR3 has 16 residues. CDR3 in DNA: TGTGCCAGCAGTTTATTGGGCGTTAGCTCCTACAATGAGCAGTTCTTC. Translated, it gives CASSLLGVSSYNEQFF.

In its sample, this clone was seen a few times. V gene TRBV27 combines with J gene TRBJ2-5; D is possibly TRBD1 (6 bases). The CDR3 has 15 residues. V lost 1 base and J 2 bases, leaving 11 bases between the germline ends. Germline CDR1 is MNHEY and CDR2 is SMNVEV (reference sequence). Written as DNA, the CDR3 is TGTGCCAGCAGTTTATATATGGGGGCGCAAGAGACCCAGTACTTC. The encoded protein is CASSLYMGAQETQYF.

The genes are TRBV19 and TRBJ2-7; 10 bases map to TRBD2. V trimming: 3 bases; J trimming: 1 base; junction bases outside the gene matches: 21. This CDR3 is 21 amino acids long. The germline V gene has CDR1 LNHDA and CDR2 SQIVND (reference sequence). The DNA for the CDR3 is TGTGCCAGTAGTATTAGAGGGCAAACTAGCGGGACCTTCGGGGGATCCTACGAGCAGTACTTC. It encodes CASSIRGQTSGTFGGSYEQYF.

This clone was counted a single time. Other DNA sequences in this sample translate to the same CDR3. The chain uses TRBV28 and TRBJ2-7; D is unresolved. The CDR3 is made up of 11 amino acids. The V gene lost 5 bases and the J gene lost 4 bases, with 6 bases spanning the gap. The germline gives CDR1 MDHEN, CDR2 SYDVKM. The CDR3 reads CASSLQYEQYF. CDR3 bases: TGTGCCAGCAGTCTCCAGTACGAGCAGTACTTC.

The chain couples TRBV6-5 to TRBJ2-7; possibly TRBD1 for D (6 bases). Germline values: CDR1 MNHEY, CDR2 SVGAGI. The V gene lost 8 bases and the J gene lost 6 bases, with 17 bases spanning the gap. This CDR3 is built from 13 residues. The CDR3 loop reads CASLRPNRVEQYF. Written as DNA, the CDR3 is TGTGCCAGCCTTCGCCCGAACAGGGTCGAGCAGTACTTC.

The genes are TRBV3-1 (or the pseudogene TRBV3-2) and TRBJ2-7, with D possibly TRBD1 on 6 matching bases. The CDR3 totals 15 residues. CDR1 is LGHDT, CDR2 YNNKEL, per germline (reference sequence). The V gene lost 4 bases and the J gene lost 3 bases, with 16 bases spanning the gap. CDR3 sequence (DNA): TGTGCCAGCAGCCGTTTCCGGGACACCCTCTACGAGCAGTACTTC. Translation gives CASSRFRDTLYEQYF.

This clone was found many times. The chain couples TRBV4-1 to TRBJ1-2; 9 bases are shared with TRBD1. This CDR3 contains 16 residues. The V gene end was trimmed by 2 bases and the J gene end by 7 bases; junction bases not matched to a gene: 11. The germline CDR1 and CDR2 sequences are MGHRA and YSYEKL. Written as DNA, the CDR3 is TGCGCCAGCAGCCAAACTCTCGACCGGGACAGGGCTGGCTACACCTTC. This sequence encodes CASSQTLDRDRAGYTF.

V and J are TRBV14 and TRBJ1-4; D gene unclear. This CDR3 is built from 16 residues. Germline CDR1 SGHDN, CDR2 FVKESK. The V end lost 4 bases, the J end lost 0 bases, and 12 bases lay between the germline ends. The CDR3 DNA sequence: TGTGCCAGCAGCCTCACTCCGGGGTCAACTAATGAAAAACTGTTTTTT. Protein: CASSLTPGSTNEKLFF.

The chain carries TRBV11-2 and TRBJ2-7, with a possible D match to TRBD2 (6 bases). This CDR3 has 15 residues. The germline gives CDR1 SGHAT, CDR2 FQNNGV. V lost 4 bases to trimming and J lost 6 bases, with 19 bases between them. The CDR3 sequence: CASSSTRQGGSEQYF. In nucleotides, the CDR3 is TGTGCCAGCAGCTCGACTCGCCAGGGAGGATCCGAGCAGTACTTC.